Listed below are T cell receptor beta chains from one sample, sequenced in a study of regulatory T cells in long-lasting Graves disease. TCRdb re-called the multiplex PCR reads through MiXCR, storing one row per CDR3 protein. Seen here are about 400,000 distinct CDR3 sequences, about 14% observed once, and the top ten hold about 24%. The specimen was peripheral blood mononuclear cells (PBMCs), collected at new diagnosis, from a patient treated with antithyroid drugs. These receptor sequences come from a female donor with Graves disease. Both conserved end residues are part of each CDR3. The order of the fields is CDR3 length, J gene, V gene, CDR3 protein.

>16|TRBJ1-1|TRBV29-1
CSVEGGLGGADTEAFF
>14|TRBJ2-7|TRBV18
CASSPLLGDYEQYF
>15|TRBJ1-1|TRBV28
CASSLPREVSELSFF
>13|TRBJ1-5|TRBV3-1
CASSQGGDQPQHF
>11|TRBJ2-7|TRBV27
CASRSGFEQYF
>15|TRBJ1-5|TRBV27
CASSPPLTSNQPQHF
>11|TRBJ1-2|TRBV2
CATSLGYGYTF
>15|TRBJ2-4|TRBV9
CASSGSTGLKNIQYF
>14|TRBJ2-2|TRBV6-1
CASRLLMNTGELFF
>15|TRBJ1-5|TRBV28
CASSSGQGSIQPQHF
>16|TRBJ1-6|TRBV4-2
CASSQVDGPNNSPLHF
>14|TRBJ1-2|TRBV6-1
CASLPRGGYSGYTF
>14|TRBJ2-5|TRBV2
CASRPWTSGSLLYF
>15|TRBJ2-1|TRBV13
CASRPLYRGLYEQFF
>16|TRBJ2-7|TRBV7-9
CASSSNAGTLFYEQYF
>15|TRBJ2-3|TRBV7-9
CASSLGSGSTDTQYF
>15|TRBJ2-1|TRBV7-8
CASSYGTGSYNEQFF
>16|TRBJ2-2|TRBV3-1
CASRKTSGGPTGELFF
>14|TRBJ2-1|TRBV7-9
CASSLGLGGIGQFF
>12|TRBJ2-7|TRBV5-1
CASSPSGLEQYF
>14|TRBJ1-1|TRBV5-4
CASSLAGRSAEAFF
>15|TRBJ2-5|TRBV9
CASSPGGGLQETQYF
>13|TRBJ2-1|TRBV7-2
CASSLLALYEQFF
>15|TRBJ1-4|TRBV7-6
CASSLVGRDNEKLFF
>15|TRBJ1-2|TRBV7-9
CASSPTPGQNFGYTF
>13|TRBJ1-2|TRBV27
CASSFLGTYGYTF
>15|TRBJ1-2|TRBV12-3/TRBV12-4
CASRKPGTVLSGYTF
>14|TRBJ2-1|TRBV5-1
CASSEGTSGYEQFF
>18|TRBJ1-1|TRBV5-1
CASSPDRGGGWTNTEAFF
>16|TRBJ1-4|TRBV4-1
CASSQDQAGFGEKLFF
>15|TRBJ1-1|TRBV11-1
CASSLRTGWETEAFF
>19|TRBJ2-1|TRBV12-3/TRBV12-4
CASSLWVSWAGDSYNEQFF